These 23 T cell receptor beta chains were all obtained from the same sample, sequenced in a study of T cells after yellow fever vaccination. Each CDR3 protein is one row after TCRdb ran MiXCR on the 5' RACE reads. The data hold a few hundred thousand distinct CDR3 sequences, with roughly 8.4% observed a single time. Source: PBMCs, taken roughly seven weeks after the first yellow fever vaccination. The receptors come from a man younger than 35 who received the YFV17D yellow fever vaccine.

This clonotype was seen a few times. CDR3 in amino acids: CATSDWDRNTGELFF. In DNA form, the CDR3 reads TGTGCCACCAGTGATTGGGACAGGAACACCGGGGAGCTGTTTTTT. This sequence joins TRBV24-1 and TRBJ2-2; 7 nucleotides line up with TRBD1. Per the germline V gene, CDR1 is KGHDR and CDR2 is SFDVKD. The CDR3 covers 15 residues. V gave up 2 bases and J gave up 1 base; unmatched junction bases: 0.

This clonotype occurred a few times. This chain joins TRBV7-6 and TRBJ2-1; TRBD1 is a possible D gene (6 bases). This CDR3 is built from 16 residues. The V gene's germline CDR1 is SGHVS and CDR2 FNYEAQ. Trimming pared 3 bases from V and 6 bases from J, leaving 18 bases between. The CDR3 nucleotides read TGTGCCAGCAGCTTGGGACAAACCCTTCGGCGCAATGAGCAGTTCTTC. Protein: CASSLGQTLRRNEQFF. Combining the CDR3 with reference TRBV7-6 and TRBJ2-1 gives the whole variable domain GAGVSQSPRYKVTKRGQDVALRCDPISGHVSLYWYRQALGQGPEFLTYFNYEAQQDKSGLPNDRFSAERPEGSISTLTIQRTEQRDSAMYRCASSLGQTLRRNEQFFGPGTRLTVL.

This clonotype showed up many times. V is TRBV10-3 and J is TRBJ2-3; D is perhaps TRBD1 or TRBD2 (5 bases each). This CDR3 has 14 residues. The germline CDR1 and CDR2 sequences are ENHRY and SYGVKD. V lost 3 bases and J lost 2, with 9 bases in between. The CDR3 nucleotides read TGTGCCATCAGTGAATGGGGGTACACAGATACGCAGTATTTT. Residues: CAISEWGYTDTQYF.

The chain links TRBV7-2 to TRBJ2-7; no reliable D call. V shed 5 bases and J shed 0 bases, with 11 bases lying between them. CDR3 length equals 14 residues. Germline CDR1 reads SGHTA; CDR2 reads FQGNSA. Here the CDR3 reads CASSLSLNSYEQYF. The DNA for the CDR3 is TGTGCCAGCAGCCTATCACTGAACTCCTACGAGCAGTACTTC.

The chain has TRBV2 and TRBJ2-5; TRBD2 might be the D (6 bases). Trimming pared 5 bases from V and 5 bases from J, leaving 18 bases between. The CDR3 covers 15 residues. Germline V gene sequence: CDR1 SNHLY, CDR2 FYNNEI. Written as DNA, the CDR3 is TGTGCCAGCAGTTCAGGGTCCCTCCGGGGGGAGACCCAGTACTTC. Residues: CASSSGSLRGETQYF. Supplemented by reference TRBV2 and TRBJ2-5, the full variable domain reads EPEVTQTPSHQVTQMGQEVILRCVPISNHLYFYWYRQILGQKVEFLVSFYNNEISEKSEIFDDQFSVERPDGSNFTLKIRSTKLEDSAMYFCASSSGSLRGETQYFGPGTRLLVL.

This clonotype was recorded a few times. This chain joins TRBV5-1 and TRBJ2-5; no clear D gene. The CDR3 is 15 residues long. Per germline, CDR1 SGHRS and CDR2 YFSETQ. With 0 bases removed from V and 5 bases from J, the gap between germline ends came to 14 bases. The CDR3 sequence: CASSLEAGLRETQYF. CDR3 nucleotides: TGCGCCAGCAGCTTGGAGGCAGGCCTACGGGAGACCCAGTACTTC.

The rearrangement joins TRBV28 to TRBJ2-7; D might be TRBD2 (6 bases). This CDR3 has 15 amino acids. The V and J ends lost 2 bases and 5 bases respectively, with 16 bases between them. CDR1 and CDR2 from the germline V gene are MDHEN and SYDVKM. Here the CDR3 DNA reads TGTGCCAGCAGTTTAACTGGCGGGGTTGGTGACGAGCAGTACGTC. As protein: CASSLTGGVGDEQYV.

This clonotype was seen more than once but under ten times. V usage is TRBV19 and J usage is TRBJ2-1; 11 bases are a match to TRBD2. Losses at the gene ends were 3 bases for V and 4 bases for J; bases not matched to a gene: 8. CDR1 and CDR2 from the germline V gene are LNHDA and SQIVND (reference sequence). This CDR3 has 17 residues. The CDR3 nucleotides read TGTGCCAGTAGTATGAGTCTAGCGGGGGGTTTTTACAATGAGCAGTTCTTC. Its translation is CASSMSLAGGFYNEQFF.

V is TRBV4-3 and J is TRBJ2-7; D might be TRBD1 or TRBD2, each matching 6 bases. This CDR3 has 17 residues. With 0 bases removed from V and 0 bases from J, the gap between germline ends came to 15 bases. Germline values: CDR1 LGHNA, CDR2 YSLEER. The CDR3 nucleotides read TGCGCCAGCAGCCAAGAAAGGGGGAGGCGGAACTCCTACGAGCAGTACGTC. Translated: CASSQERGRRNSYEQYV.

This clonotype occurred a few times. The chain uses TRBV5-4 and TRBJ2-7, with TRBD1 identical over 12 bases. CDR1 and CDR2 (germline): SGHNT, YYREEE (reference sequence). The V segment lost 0 bases and the J segment 3 bases; nucleotides outside the gene matches: 4. The CDR3 runs 16 residues. CDR3 protein: CASSLARDRGLYEQYF. DNA for the CDR3: TGTGCCAGCAGCTTGGCCAGGGACAGGGGGCTCTACGAGCAGTACTTC.

This clonotype was counted only a few times. J is TRBJ2-5 and V is TRBV12-3 or TRBV12-4, with D unclear. The length of the CDR3 is 13 residues. Trimming cost V 6 bases and J 5 bases, with 13 bases left between them. CDR3 DNA: TGTGCCAGCAGCCCGGTCCGGTGGGAGACCCAGTACTTC. Translated: CASSPVRWETQYF.

The table lists this clonotype with a few counts. This chain links TRBV5-5 with TRBJ2-3, with no clear D. The CDR3 is 16 amino acids. Germline assignment: CDR1 SGHKS and CDR2 YYEKEE (reference sequence). Trimming shortened V by 0 bases and J by 6 bases, and 17 bases separated the two germline ends. In DNA, the CDR3 is TGTGCCAGCAGCTTGGAGCTTGGCAGAACAGCGGATACGCAGTATTTT. It yields the protein CASSLELGRTADTQYF.

This clonotype was recorded a few times. This chain joins TRBV28 and TRBJ1-1; D is undetermined. V was shortened by 5 bases and J by 1 base, with 8 bases between the two germline ends. CDR1 and CDR2 from the germline V gene are MDHEN and SYDVKM. The CDR3 totals 13 residues. The CDR3 region is CASSILSNTEAFF. The CDR3 nucleotides read TGTGCCAGCAGTATACTTTCGAACACTGAAGCTTTCTTT.

This clonotype was counted only a few times. The gene calls are TRBV6-2 or TRBV6-3 and TRBJ2-6; no reliable D call. Germline V gives CDR1 MNHEY, CDR2 SVGEGT. With 5 bases removed from V and 0 bases from J, the gap between germline ends came to 11 bases. This CDR3 spans 16 amino acids. CDR3 region: CASSHLQSSGANVLTF. CDR3 DNA: TGTGCCAGCAGTCACCTACAGAGCTCTGGGGCCAACGTCCTGACTTTC.

This chain joins TRBV20-1 and TRBJ2-7; TRBD1 matches at 10 bases. V shed 3 bases and J 3 bases; nucleotides not matched to a gene: 5. Per the germline V gene, CDR1 is DFQATT and CDR2 is SNEGSKA (reference sequence). CDR3 length: 14 amino acids. In DNA, the CDR3 is TGCAGTGCTAGTGGGACAGGGGACAACTACGAGCAGTACTTC. This codes for CSASGTGDNYEQYF.

The V call is TRBV7-9, the J call TRBJ1-1; D might be TRBD1 (5 bases). The length of the CDR3 is 15 residues. Germline V gene data show CDR1 as SEHNR and CDR2 as FQNEAQ (reference sequence). V dropped 1 base and J dropped 10 bases, with 19 bases sitting between them. The CDR3 region has the DNA TGTGCCAGCAGCTTAGGTCGAGGGGCAGCGTTGGGAGCTTTCTTT. This encodes CASSLGRGAALGAFF.

This clonotype was seen at least ten times. The chain employs TRBV5-1 and TRBJ1-1; weak D call: TRBD1 (5 bases). Trimming took 4 bases from V and 0 from J, leaving 16 bases between them. The CDR3 is 16 residues long. Germline V gene sequence: CDR1 SGHRS, CDR2 YFSETQ. The CDR3 DNA reads TGCGCCAGCAGCCCCTTCGGCGGGGCCCTGAACACTGAAGCTTTCTTT. This gives the protein CASSPFGGALNTEAFF.

In this sample, this clonotype turned up a few times. V is TRBV20-1 and J is TRBJ1-3; D is uncertain. Germline CDR1 DFQATT, CDR2 SNEGSKA (reference sequence). The CDR3 spans 14 residues. V gave up 5 bases and J gave up 1 base, with 12 bases separating them. Here the CDR3 reads CSALLPVSGNTIYF. The CDR3 coding sequence is TGCAGTGCTCTCCTACCCGTTTCTGGAAACACCATATATTTT.

The chain joins TRBV14 to TRBJ2-5; D possibly uses TRBD1 or TRBD2 (5 bases each). With 0 bases removed from V and 5 bases from J, the gap between germline ends came to 13 bases. Looked up from germline, CDR1 is SGHDN and CDR2 is FVKESK. The CDR3 is 15 amino acids. CDR3 bases: TGTGCCAGCAGCCAAGAGTTGGGGGTTTGGGAGACCCAGTACTTC. It encodes CASSQELGVWETQYF.

The chain recombines TRBV7-2 with TRBJ2-5; tentatively, D is TRBD1 (6 bases). Germline CDR1 SGHTA, CDR2 FQGNSA. CDR3 size: 13 residues. Trimming took off 3 bases at V and 5 bases at J, with 10 bases between the two ends. CDR3 DNA sequence: TGTGCCAGCAGCTTGCAGGGGTGGGAGACCCAGTACTTC. Translation: CASSLQGWETQYF.

A few counts support this clonotype. This chain links TRBV7-2 with TRBJ1-2; TRBD1 agrees at 10 bases. This CDR3 has 11 residues. The germline V gene has CDR1 SGHTA and CDR2 FQGNSA. CDR3: CASGQGVGYTF. CDR3 in DNA: TGTGCAAGCGGACAGGGGGTTGGCTACACCTTC.

This clonotype was found a few times. J is TRBJ2-7 and V is TRBV20-1, with 9 bases lining up with TRBD1. CDR1 and CDR2 from the germline V gene are DFQATT and SNEGSKA (reference sequence). Unmatched junction bases numbered 3, after V lost 5 bases and J lost 4 bases. The CDR3 has 12 amino acids. This CDR3 reads CSAAGTGYEQYV. The DNA for the CDR3 is TGCAGTGCTGCCGGGACAGGGTACGAGCAGTACGTC.

This clonotype was observed a handful of times. The rearrangement links TRBV25-1 to TRBJ2-1, with TRBD1 identical over 7 bases. With 5 bases clipped from V and 7 bases from J, the junction kept 5 bases outside the gene matches. Germline CDR1 is MGHDK and CDR2 is SYGVNS. This CDR3 is built from 13 residues. CDR3 in DNA: TGTGCCAGCAGTACAGGGGCGAGGAATGAGCAGTTCTTC. As protein: CASSTGARNEQFF.